This TCR beta chain appears in the sequencing data of a study of blood T cell repertoires in COVID-19 (dated by TCRdb to the early 2020s). For context, the study as a whole: The collaborator samples originated in the United States, Italy and Spain and spanned the acute and convalescent phases of COVID-19. The material from the prospective study consisted of cDNA or gDNA derived from T cells, B-cell-depleted T cells, or PBMCs. The dataset comprised deeply sampled blood TCRbeta repertoires from subjects exposed to, actively infected with, or recovered from COVID-19. The repertoires were released in a freely available public database intended as a resource for research on the immune response to SARS-CoV-2. Samples came from the ongoing ImmuneRACE study (first 160 participants) plus 1,254 subjects from 6 global collaborators. Nearly every sample came with metadata listing a de-identified subject ID, COVID-19 status, age in years and sex. HLA class I and class II types, where available, came from metadata supplied by the sample provider rather than from assay-based typing.

Including cysteine and phenylalanine, the CDR3 has 15 amino acids. Only the CDR3 portion is preserved as DNA: 45 bases, with reading frame beginning at the first base. V lost 6 bases and J lost 4 bases, and the count of bases not matched to a germline gene is 9. CDR1 SGHNT and CDR2 YENEEA are derived from the germline V gene. TCRbeta CDR3 regions were amplified from genomic DNA by means of the immunoSEQ Assay, a bias-controlled multiplex PCR. The paper's processing steps were these. The number of nucleated cells in each sample was estimated by amplification of reference gene primers within the assay. To quantify the absolute abundance of each unique TCRbeta CDR3 rearrangement, sequence reads were collapsed and filtered. Productive Simpson clonality was computed per sample as the square root of Simpson's diversity index over productive rearrangements. Sourced from immuneACCESS, this table was stored by TCRdb with only in-frame sequences that have V and J called. A share of the clones is absent; for the studies checked, an unresolved V gene accounts for under half, and the remainder has no known explanation. V and J calls and clone size are copied from that table; D and trimming were computed from the DNA. The sample data list 220,000 or so clones, and approximately 83% of these were observed just once. The biggest ten clones account for approximately 1.4% of the sample.

Participants in the prospective study were enrolled through a virtual design, were aged about 18 to 90 years, and lived in some 24 United States geographic areas. To assign participants to cohorts, the prospective study relied on clinical history that participants themselves reported in a screening survey and a study questionnaire. In the prospective study, mobile phlebotomists collected whole blood, serum and a nasopharyngeal or oropharyngeal swab from each participant. Participants in the prospective study had the option to provide additional blood draws and questionnaires over a roughly 2-month period. Prospective study blood samples were shipped either frozen or at room temperature before DNA extraction. A note on this clone: Its antigen is currently not known. Base qualities are not provided; no much larger clone lies one nucleotide away.

General findings and caveats noted by the study authors: The amount of clinical and demographic metadata varied by source and participant and was provided uncurated.

The source is a woman aged 40 to 49 with acute COVID-19. The receptor chain draws on TRBV11-3 and TRBJ2-5, and TRBD1 aligns with 9 junction nucleotides. The sequenced material came from PBMCs or T cells enriched from blood (not recorded which). CDR3 sequence: CASSAGTGFGETQYF. The nucleotides are TGTGCCAGCAGTGCGGGGACAGGGTTTGGAGAGACCCAGTACTTC.